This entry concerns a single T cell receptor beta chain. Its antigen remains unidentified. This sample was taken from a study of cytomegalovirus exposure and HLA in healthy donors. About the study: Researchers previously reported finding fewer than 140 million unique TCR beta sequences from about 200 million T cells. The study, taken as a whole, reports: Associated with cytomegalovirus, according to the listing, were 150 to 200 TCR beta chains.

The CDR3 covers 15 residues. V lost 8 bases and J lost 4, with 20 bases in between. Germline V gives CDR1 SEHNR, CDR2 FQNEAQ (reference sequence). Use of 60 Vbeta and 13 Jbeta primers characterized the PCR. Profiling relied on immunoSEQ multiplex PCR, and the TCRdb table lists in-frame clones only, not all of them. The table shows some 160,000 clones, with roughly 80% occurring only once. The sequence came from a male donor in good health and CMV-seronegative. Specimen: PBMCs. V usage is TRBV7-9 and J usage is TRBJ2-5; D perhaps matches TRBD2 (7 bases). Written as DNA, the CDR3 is TGTGCCAGCTTTCGCTCAAGGGGGGGCGGAGAGACCCAGTACTTC. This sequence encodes CASFRSRGGGETQYF.